Below are 10 T cell receptor beta chains sequenced from a single sample in a study of beta chain features in type 1 diabetes (dated by TCRdb to the late 2010s). The full study reports these points: A moderate but significant shortening of TCRB CDR3 length was observed in type 1 diabetes patients in all four CD4+ subsets.

These receptors have no identified antigens. Library creation used the immunoSEQ multiplex PCR assay. The entire isolated RNA was reverse transcribed using the High Capacity cDNA Reverse Transcription Kit, and thus expressed TCRB transcripts were sequenced. This is the immuneACCESS table as TCRdb keeps it, with only in-frame sequences that have V and J called. A part of the clones is gone; compared with another copy, unresolved V genes explain less than half, and the rest is unexplained. This sample has about 240,000 clones in its table, and 14% of those were observed once. Clones ranked in the top ten supply almost 0.02% of the sample. Material for sequencing was naive CD4+ T cells from blood. The intended sense of this specimen's cell subset or site label: true naive CD4+ T cells. The receptor source for this set is a young man with type 1 diabetes.

The rearrangement uses TRBV9 and TRBJ1-2, with unresolved D. V lost 4 bases and J 9 bases, leaving 13 bases between the germline ends. This CDR3 comprises 12 residues. CDR1 is SGDLS and CDR2 is YYNGEE in the germline V gene. The CDR3 is CASSTPASSYTF. The CDR3 DNA reads as TGTGCCAGCAGCACCCCCGCGAGTAGCTACACCTTC.

The chain joins TRBV19 to TRBJ1-5; perhaps TRBD1 as D (5 bases). Deletions cut 1 base from V and 7 bases from J, with 11 bases between. The V gene's germline CDR1 is LNHDA and CDR2 SQIVND (reference sequence). This CDR3 spans 14 amino acids. In DNA, the CDR3 is TGTGCCAGTAGTATAGCAGGGATAGGGCAGCCCCAGCATTTT. As protein: CASSIAGIGQPQHF.

On this clone: Other DNA sequences in this specimen translate into the identical CDR3. As DNA, the CDR3 is TGTGCCTGGAGTGGTGGAGGCTCGGGCACAGATACGCAGTATTTT. Encoded protein: CAWSGGGSGTDTQYF. V is TRBV30 and J is TRBJ2-3; tentatively, D is TRBD2 (5 bases). Trimming left V 1 base short and J 1 base short, with 12 bases between. CDR1 is GTSNPN and CDR2 is SVGIG in the germline V gene (reference sequence). CDR3 size: 15 residues.

There are a few counts of this clone. The chain has TRBV7-6 and TRBJ1-2; maybe TRBD1 (5 bases). The CDR3 extends over 15 amino acids. Trimming took off 5 bases at V and 2 bases at J, with 15 bases between the two ends. Looked up from germline, CDR1 is SGHVS and CDR2 is FNYEAQ. The CDR3: CASSNPGRGNYGYTF. For the CDR3, the DNA is TGTGCCAGCAGCAATCCCGGTCGGGGGAACTATGGCTACACCTTC.

This clone was seen a handful of times. V gene TRBV11-2 combines with J gene TRBJ1-1; a possible D gene is TRBD1 (5 bases). The CDR3 length is 17 residues. Looked up from germline, CDR1 is SGHAT and CDR2 is FQNNGV. V lost 0 bases to trimming and J lost 5 bases, with 19 bases between them. The CDR3, as DNA: TGTGCCAGCAGCTTAGAGTTCGGCCAGGGCCCTTGGACTGAAGCTTTCTTT. Translation: CASSLEFGQGPWTEAFF.

This clone was seen only a few times. V and J are TRBV4-1 and TRBJ2-5; 7 bases line up with TRBD2. In germline, CDR1 is MGHRA, CDR2 YSYEKL. The CDR3 sequence is 13 residues long. With 3 bases clipped from V and 4 bases from J, the junction kept 2 bases outside the gene matches. CDR3 bases: TGCGCCAGCAGCCATCCGGGGGGAGAGACCCAGTACTTC. This sequence encodes CASSHPGGETQYF.

This clone was counted between two and nine times. The chain employs TRBV5-4 and TRBJ2-5; 7 nucleotides align to TRBD1. Germline trimming cut 5 bases from V and 2 bases from J; bases unmatched to any gene: 6. Germline V CDR1 and CDR2: SGHNT, YYREEE (reference sequence). The CDR3 sequence is 14 residues long. CDR3 DNA sequence: TGTGCCAGCAGGTCCCACAGGGGTCAAGAGACCCAGTACTTC. Translating it yields CASRSHRGQETQYF.

This chain links TRBV5-6 with TRBJ1-1; no definite D call. The germline V gene encodes CDR1 SGHDT and CDR2 YYEEEE. V was pared by 7 bases and J by 2 bases, with 6 bases between. This CDR3 comprises 11 residues. The CDR3 spells CASSRNTEAFF. The CDR3 nucleotides read TGTGCCAGCTCCCGTAACACTGAAGCTTTCTTT.

This clone was seen a few times. This chain links TRBV5-1 with TRBJ2-5, with a weak D call TRBD2 (5 bases). CDR1 is SGHRS and CDR2 is YFSETQ in the germline V gene. The CDR3 sequence is 14 residues long. Trimming pared 4 bases from V and 3 bases from J, leaving 13 bases between. This CDR3 reads CASSPRDKKETQYF. In DNA form, the CDR3 reads TGCGCCAGCAGCCCCCGGGATAAGAAAGAGACCCAGTACTTC.

Only a few counts were recorded for this clone. The chain is built from TRBV9 and TRBJ2-7, with TRBD1 matching 8 bases. V was pared by 0 bases and J by 7 bases, with 6 bases of the junction left unmatched. Germline V gene sequence: CDR1 SGDLS, CDR2 YYNGEE. This CDR3 has 14 residues. The CDR3 loop is CASSVGTGTGEQYF. CDR3 nucleotide sequence: TGTGCCAGCAGCGTAGGGACAGGGACTGGTGAGCAGTACTTC.